A single sample is the source of the 10 T cell receptor beta chains below, sequenced in a study of shared clonotypes between healthy human individuals. Generated by immunoSEQ multiplex PCR, the TCRdb table keeps only in-frame clones and is missing some. The table records about 360,000 clones, 70% to 75% of them present only once. The sample was memory CD4+ T cells sorted from blood. Indicated subset: CD45RA-negative fraction. The receptor set was obtained from a young man in good health.

V is TRBV7-2 and J is TRBJ2-5; D may be TRBD1 (5 bases). This CDR3 has 15 amino acids. Germline CDR1 is SGHTA and CDR2 is FQGNSA. V gave up 0 bases and J gave up 3 bases, with 11 bases separating them. CDR3 DNA: TGTGCCAGCAGCTTAGCTTCAGGGTCTGAAGAGACCCAGTACTTC. This gives the protein CASSLASGSEETQYF. The full variable domain, its missing parts supplied by reference TRBV7-2 and TRBJ2-5, is GAGVSQSPSNKVTEKGKDVELRCDPISGHTALYWYRQSLGQGLEFLIYFQGNSAPDKSGLPSDRFSAERTGGSVSTLTIQRTQQEDSAVYLCASSLASGSEETQYFGPGTRLLVL.

The chain combines TRBV5-6 with TRBJ2-7, with D possibly matching TRBD1 (5 bases). The V gene lost 0 bases and the J gene lost 7 bases, with 14 bases spanning the gap. The germline gives CDR1 SGHDT, CDR2 YYEEEE. This CDR3 has 14 residues. For the CDR3, the DNA is TGTGCCAGCAGCTTGGCCACGGACAAGAGGGAGCAGTACTTC. Its translation: CASSLATDKREQYF.

The rearrangement links TRBV19 to TRBJ2-3, with 8 bases fitting TRBD1. CDR3 length: 16 amino acids. The V segment lost 3 bases and the J segment 1 base; nucleotides outside the gene matches: 6. Germline CDR1 is LNHDA and CDR2 is SQIVND (reference sequence). The CDR3 reads CASSIDRGFGTDTQYF. In DNA, the CDR3 is TGTGCCAGTAGTATTGACAGGGGTTTCGGCACAGATACGCAGTATTTT.

This chain joins TRBV5-1 and TRBJ2-7, with 13 bases aligning to TRBD2. This CDR3 is 13 amino acids long. Germline loops: CDR1 SGHRS, CDR2 YFSETQ. J lost 7 bases, V lost 3 bases, and 1 base had no gene match. CDR3 in amino acids: CASSSGLAGEQYF. In nucleotides, the CDR3 is TGCGCCAGCAGCTCGGGACTAGCGGGAGAGCAGTACTTC.

The rearrangement uses TRBV6-1 and TRBJ2-1, with D possibly being TRBD1 (5 bases). Trimming removed 1 base at V and 0 bases at J, with 7 bases between. Germline V lookup: CDR1 MNHNS, CDR2 SASEGT. This CDR3 comprises 15 residues. The chain's CDR3 is CASSEGGSSYNEQFF. The DNA of the CDR3 is TGTGCCAGCAGTGAAGGGGGCTCCTCCTACAATGAGCAGTTCTTC.

The chain joins TRBV5-4 to TRBJ1-1; possibly TRBD1 for D (5 bases). Deletions cut 0 bases from V and 3 bases from J, with 9 bases between. This CDR3 region has 14 residues. Germline V gene sequence: CDR1 SGHNT, CDR2 YYREEE (reference sequence). The CDR3, as DNA: TGTGCCAGCAGCTTGGACCTGGGGGACACTGAAGCTTTCTTT. Residues: CASSLDLGDTEAFF. The variable domain in full, with the rest retrieved from reference TRBV5-4 and TRBJ1-1, is ETGVTQSPTHLIKTRGQQVTLRCSSQSGHNTVSWYQQALGQGPQFIFQYYREEENGRGNFPPRFSGLQFPNYSSELNVNALELDDSALYLCASSLDLGDTEAFFGQGTRLTVV.

V gene TRBV25-1 combines with J gene TRBJ2-2, with D tentatively TRBD2 (5 bases). CDR1 is MGHDK and CDR2 is SYGVNS in the germline V gene. Deletions cut 7 bases from V and 5 bases from J, with 23 bases between. The CDR3 consists of 17 residues. CDR3 region: CASTGSYGKSGTGELFF. In DNA form, the CDR3 reads TGTGCCAGCACCGGGTCCTACGGGAAGTCGGGGACCGGGGAGCTGTTTTTT.

J is TRBJ2-4 and V is TRBV5-4; the match to TRBD2 covers 10 bases. V was clipped by 4 bases and J by 1 base; unmatched bases: 14. CDR3 length equals 19 residues. Germline values: CDR1 SGHNT, CDR2 YYREEE (reference sequence). The chain's CDR3 is CASSGSGTSELRAKNIQYF. The CDR3 region has the DNA TGTGCCAGCAGCGGGTCCGGGACTAGCGAACTGCGGGCCAAAAACATTCAGTACTTC. The full variable domain, rest sourced from reference TRBV5-4 and TRBJ2-4, is ETGVTQSPTHLIKTRGQQVTLRCSSQSGHNTVSWYQQALGQGPQFIFQYYREEENGRGNFPPRFSGLQFPNYSSELNVNALELDDSALYLCASSGSGTSELRAKNIQYFGAGTRLSVL.

This clone has only a few counts. The V call is TRBV7-6, the J call TRBJ1-3; TRBD1 agrees at 9 bases. Losses at the gene ends were 5 bases for V and 2 bases for J; bases not matched to a gene: 4. Germline V CDR1 and CDR2: SGHVS, FNYEAQ. The CDR3 is 15 residues long. The CDR3 protein is CASSAGQGTGNTIYF. CDR3 bases: TGTGCCAGCAGCGCCGGACAGGGGACTGGAAACACCATATATTTT.

In its sample, this clone was seen once. The chain employs TRBV5-8 and TRBJ1-5; D is undetermined. The V gene's germline CDR1 is SGHTS and CDR2 YDEGEE. There are 16 residues in the CDR3. Trimming shortened V by 0 bases and J by 6 bases, and 16 bases separated the two germline ends. This CDR3 is CASSLGGERSLQPQHF. CDR3 coding DNA: TGTGCCAGCAGCTTGGGCGGCGAACGGAGCCTTCAGCCCCAGCATTTT. The entire variable domain, with the rest obtained from reference TRBV5-8 and TRBJ1-5, is as follows: EAGVTQSPTHLIKTRGQQATLRCSPISGHTSVYWYQQALGLGLQFLLWYDEGEERNRGNFPPRFSGRQFPNYSSELNVNALELEDSALYLCASSLGGERSLQPQHFGDGTRLSIL.